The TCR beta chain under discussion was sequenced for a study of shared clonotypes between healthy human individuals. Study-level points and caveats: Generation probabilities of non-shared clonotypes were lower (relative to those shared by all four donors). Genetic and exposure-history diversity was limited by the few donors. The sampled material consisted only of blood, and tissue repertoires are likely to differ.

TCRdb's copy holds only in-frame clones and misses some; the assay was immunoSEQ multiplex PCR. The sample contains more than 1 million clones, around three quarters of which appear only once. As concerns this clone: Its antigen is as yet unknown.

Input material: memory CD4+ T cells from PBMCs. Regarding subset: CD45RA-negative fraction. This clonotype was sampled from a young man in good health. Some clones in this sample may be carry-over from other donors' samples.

The CDR3 DNA reads TGCGCCAGCAGTACAATATACAGGGGGCGTTTTTTAGATACGCAGTATTTT. Translating it yields CASSTIYRGRFLDTQYF. The chain links TRBV10-1 to TRBJ2-3, with TRBD1 matching over 9 bases. The V and J ends lost 5 bases and 5 bases, in that order; junction bases with no gene match: 14. The CDR3 spans 17 residues. From germline, CDR1 is WNHNN and CDR2 SYGVQD (reference sequence).